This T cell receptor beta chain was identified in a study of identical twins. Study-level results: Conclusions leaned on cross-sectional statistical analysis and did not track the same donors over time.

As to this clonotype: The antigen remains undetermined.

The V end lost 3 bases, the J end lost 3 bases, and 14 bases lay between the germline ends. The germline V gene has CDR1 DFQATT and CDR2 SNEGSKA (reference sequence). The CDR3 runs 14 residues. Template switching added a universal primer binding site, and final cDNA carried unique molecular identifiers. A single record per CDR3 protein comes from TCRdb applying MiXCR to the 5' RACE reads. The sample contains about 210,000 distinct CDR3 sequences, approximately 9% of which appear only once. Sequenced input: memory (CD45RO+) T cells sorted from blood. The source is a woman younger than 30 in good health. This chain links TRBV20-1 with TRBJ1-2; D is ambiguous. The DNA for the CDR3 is TGCAGTGCTAGGAGTGGAGGGAACTACTATGGCTACACCTTC. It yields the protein CSARSGGNYYGYTF.